This is a list of T cell receptor beta chains from one sample in a study of T cell responses to AZD1222 COVID-19 vaccine. Sequencing was performed with immunoSEQ multiplex PCR; in TCRdb, only in-frame clones are kept and a portion is missing. This sample has 35,000 to 45,000 clones, with roughly 75% found just once. This specimen consisted of peripheral blood, obtained on day 0 of AZD1222 vaccination. These receptor sequences come from an adult in good health. Each CDR3 is given with its conserved first and last residue. A D gene is named only where the DNA matches it firmly. For some rows the clone size is stated as once, few or many, or as a class when expanded; others skip it.

abundance,v_gene,d_gene,j_gene,CDR3aa,CDR3nt
-,TRBV28,-,TRBJ1-2,CASTANYGYTF,TGTGCCTCTACGGCTAACTATGGCTACACCTTC
-,TRBV2,-,TRBJ2-5,CASSSGSSGETQYF,TGTGCCAGCTCCTCGGGGAGCTCCGGGGAGACCCAGTACTTC
-,TRBV28,-,TRBJ2-3,CASSLRGVGGYTQYF,TGTGCCAGCAGTCTGAGGGGGGTCGGCGGGTATACGCAGTATTTT
-,TRBV12-3/TRBV12-4,-,TRBJ1-4,CASSPHNEKLFF,TGTGCCAGCAGTCCCCACAATGAAAAACTGTTTTTT
-,TRBV19,TRBD2,TRBJ2-1,CASSIGGGSYNEQFF,TGTGCCAGTAGTATAGGGGGGGGTTCCTACAATGAGCAGTTCTTC
-,TRBV7-9,TRBD2,TRBJ2-3,CASSFGTSSDTQYF,TGTGCCAGCAGCTTCGGGACTAGCTCAGATACGCAGTATTTT
-,TRBV27,-,TRBJ1-2,CASSSLSRPYGYTF,TGTGCCAGCAGTTCTCTCTCCCGACCCTATGGCTACACCTTC
-,TRBV30,-,TRBJ2-7,CAWSVGSYEQYF,TGTGCCTGGAGTGTTGGGAGCTACGAGCAGTACTTC
-,TRBV28,-,TRBJ1-5,CASSLYGTQPQHF,TGTGCCAGCAGTTTGTATGGTACTCAGCCCCAGCATTTT
-,TRBV19,TRBD2,TRBJ2-3,CASSRLAGGYRDTQYF,TGTGCCAGTAGCCGACTAGCGGGGGGGTATAGAGATACGCAGTATTTT
-,TRBV6-2/TRBV6-3,-,TRBJ2-1,CASSLTATFGSYNEQFF,TGTGCCAGCAGTTTAACGGCCACATTCGGCTCCTACAATGAGCAGTTCTTC
-,TRBV5-1,TRBD2,TRBJ2-3,CASSLGGLGTDTQYF,TGCGCCAGCAGCTTGGGCGGACTAGGGACAGATACGCAGTATTTT
-,TRBV7-8,-,TRBJ1-5,CACNDRSDSNQPQHF,TGTGCCTGCAACGACAGGTCCGATAGCAATCAGCCCCAGCATTTT
-,TRBV28,-,TRBJ1-4,CASTATNEKLFF,TGTGCCAGCACCGCTACAAATGAAAAACTGTTTTTT
-,TRBV5-4,TRBD1,TRBJ1-1,CASSPRQGRMVNTEAFF,TGTGCCAGCAGCCCCAGACAGGGGAGGATGGTGAACACTGAAGCTTTCTTT
-,TRBV7-2,TRBD2,TRBJ2-1,CASSSALAGGYEQFF,TGTGCCAGCAGCTCCGCCCTAGCGGGGGGGTATGAGCAGTTCTTC
few,TRBV2,-,TRBJ2-3,CASKQDTGSTDTQYF,TGTGCCAGCAAGCAGGACACCGGATCCACAGATACGCAGTATTTT
-,TRBV6-5,-,TRBJ2-1,CASRLGVMGNEQFF,TGTGCCAGCAGGCTTGGGGTGATGGGTAATGAGCAGTTCTTC
-,TRBV28,TRBD1,TRBJ1-3,CASNPAPQGARGNTIYF,TGTGCCAGCAATCCCGCCCCCCAGGGGGCGAGAGGAAACACCATATATTTT
once,TRBV10-3,TRBD2,TRBJ2-1,CAISSGTSGGPSYNEQFF,TGTGCCATCAGCTCCGGGACTAGCGGGGGGCCCTCCTACAATGAGCAGTTCTTC
once,TRBV7-2,-,TRBJ2-5,CASSQRDLETQYF,TGTGCCAGCAGCCAAAGGGACTTGGAGACCCAGTACTTC
few,TRBV5-5,-,TRBJ2-1,CASSRLLVSEQFF,TGTGCCAGCAGCCGCCTACTAGTGTCTGAGCAGTTCTTC
-,TRBV27,TRBD1,TRBJ2-3,CASRRQGLTDTQYF,TGTGCCAGCAGGAGACAGGGTCTAACAGATACGCAGTATTTT
medium-sized,TRBV5-4,-,TRBJ1-6,CASSLGPGTNTSPLHF,TGTGCCAGCAGTTTGGGGCCAGGTACTAATACTTCACCCCTCCACTTT
-,TRBV13,-,TRBJ2-5,CASSGRTAQETQYF,TGTGCCAGCAGCGGACGGACTGCCCAAGAGACCCAGTACTTC
-,TRBV6-6,TRBD1,TRBJ1-4,CASRKGQGNEKLFF,TGTGCCAGCAGAAAGGGACAGGGCAATGAAAAACTGTTTTTT
-,TRBV3-1/TRBV3-2,-,TRBJ1-5,CASSQGVGPQHF,TGTGCCAGCAGCCAAGGGGTTGGGCCACAGCATTTT
-,TRBV6-4,-,TRBJ2-3,CASSDSPGGTDTQYF,TGTGCCAGCAGTGACTCTCCAGGGGGCACAGATACGCAGTATTTT
-,TRBV27,-,TRBJ2-2,CASSPLGAGRRVFF,TGTGCCAGCAGTCCTTTAGGGGCGGGGAGGAGGGTGTTTTTT
-,TRBV30,TRBD1,TRBJ2-1,CAQGDGPYNEQFF,TGTGCCCAGGGGGACGGTCCGTACAATGAGCAGTTCTTC
-,TRBV7-6,-,TRBJ1-3,CASSLDRDSGNTIYF,TGTGCCAGCAGCTTAGACAGGGACTCTGGAAACACCATATATTTT
few,TRBV11-3,-,TRBJ2-6,CASSLGGPGANVLTF,TGTGCCAGCAGCTTAGGGGGACCTGGGGCCAACGTCCTGACTTTC
few,TRBV2,TRBD2,TRBJ2-5,CASSDERGIQETQYF,TGTGCCAGCAGTGACGAGCGGGGGATTCAAGAGACCCAGTACTTC
-,TRBV7-2,-,TRBJ1-2,CASSRRPDGYTF,TGTGCCAGCAGTAGAAGGCCAGATGGCTACACCTTC
few,TRBV29-1,-,TRBJ1-1,CSVDRYTEAFF,TGCAGCGTTGATCGGTACACTGAAGCTTTCTTT
-,TRBV11-2,TRBD1,TRBJ1-4,CASSWGQGEKLFF,TGTGCCAGCAGTTGGGGACAGGGGGAAAAACTGTTTTTT
-,TRBV19,-,TRBJ1-2,CASRRPGEGYGYTF,TGTGCCAGTAGACGTCCGGGGGAGGGCTATGGCTACACCTTC
-,TRBV7-2,-,TRBJ1-2,CASSLDGLGAQGYTF,TGTGCCAGCAGCTTAGACGGGCTGGGGGCCCAGGGCTACACCTTC
-,TRBV7-9,-,TRBJ1-3,CASSFTGNTIYF,TGTGCCAGCAGCTTTACTGGAAACACCATATATTTT
-,TRBV16,-,TRBJ1-5,CASSQFSNQPQHF,TGTGCCAGCAGCCAATTTAGCAATCAGCCCCAGCATTTT
-,TRBV3-1/TRBV3-2,-,TRBJ1-4,CASSLGVDGEKLFF,TGTGCCAGCAGCCTGGGGGTCGACGGTGAAAAACTGTTTTTT
once,TRBV20-1,-,TRBJ2-7,CSASKGGTEQYF,TGCAGTGCTAGTAAAGGGGGGACCGAGCAGTACTTC
-,TRBV11-3,TRBD2,TRBJ2-1,CASSKSGDGGSYNEQFF,TGTGCCAGCAGCAAAAGCGGGGACGGGGGCTCCTACAATGAGCAGTTCTTC
-,TRBV7-2,-,TRBJ2-3,CASSFLQDPGLITDTQYF,TGTGCCAGCAGCTTCCTACAGGATCCGGGACTGATCACAGATACGCAGTATTTT
-,TRBV25-1,TRBD1,TRBJ2-7,CASSEGQVPIYEQYF,TGTGCCAGCAGTGAGGGACAGGTCCCCATCTACGAGCAGTACTTC